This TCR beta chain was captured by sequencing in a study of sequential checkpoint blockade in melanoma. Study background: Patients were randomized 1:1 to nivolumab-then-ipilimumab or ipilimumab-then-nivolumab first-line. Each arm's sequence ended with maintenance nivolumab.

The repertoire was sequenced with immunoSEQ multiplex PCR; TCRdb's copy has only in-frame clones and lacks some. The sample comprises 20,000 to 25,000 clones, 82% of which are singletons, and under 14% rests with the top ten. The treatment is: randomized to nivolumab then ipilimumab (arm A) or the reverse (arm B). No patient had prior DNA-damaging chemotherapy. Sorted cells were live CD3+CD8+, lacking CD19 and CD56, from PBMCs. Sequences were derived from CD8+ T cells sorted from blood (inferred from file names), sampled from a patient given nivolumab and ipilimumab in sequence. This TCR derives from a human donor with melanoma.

The CDR3 DNA reads TGCAGCGTCCTTAGCGCGGGAAGTAATGAGCAGTTCTTC. It is translated as CSVLSAGSNEQFF. V usage is TRBV29-1 and J usage is TRBJ2-1, with TRBD2 as a possible D gene (6 bases). Per germline, CDR1 SQVTM and CDR2 ANQGSEA. Trimming left V 6 bases short and J 7 bases short, with 16 bases between. CDR3 size: 13 residues.